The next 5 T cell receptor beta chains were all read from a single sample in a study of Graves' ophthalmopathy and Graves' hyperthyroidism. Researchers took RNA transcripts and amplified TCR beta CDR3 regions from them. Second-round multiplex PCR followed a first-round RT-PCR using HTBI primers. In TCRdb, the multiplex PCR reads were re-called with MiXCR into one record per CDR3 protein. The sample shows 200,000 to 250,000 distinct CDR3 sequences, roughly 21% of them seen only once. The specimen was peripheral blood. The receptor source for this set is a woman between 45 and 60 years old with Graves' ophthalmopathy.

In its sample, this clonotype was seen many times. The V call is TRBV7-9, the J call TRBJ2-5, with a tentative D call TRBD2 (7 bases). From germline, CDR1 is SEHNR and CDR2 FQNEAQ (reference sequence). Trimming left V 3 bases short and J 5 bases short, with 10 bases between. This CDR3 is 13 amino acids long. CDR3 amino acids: CASSFGGGETQYF. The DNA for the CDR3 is TGTGCCAGCAGCTTCGGCGGGGGCGAGACCCAGTACTTC.

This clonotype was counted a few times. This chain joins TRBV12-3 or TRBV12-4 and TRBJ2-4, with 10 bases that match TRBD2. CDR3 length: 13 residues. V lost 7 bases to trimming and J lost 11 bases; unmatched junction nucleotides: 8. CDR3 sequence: CASIRAGGPVQYF. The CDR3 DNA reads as TGTGCCAGCATTAGAGCGGGAGGGCCCGTTCAGTACTTC.

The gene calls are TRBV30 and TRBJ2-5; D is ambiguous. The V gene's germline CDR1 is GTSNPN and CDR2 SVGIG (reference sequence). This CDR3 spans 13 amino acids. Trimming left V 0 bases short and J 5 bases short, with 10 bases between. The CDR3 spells CAWSVSGQETQYF. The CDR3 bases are TGTGCCTGGAGTGTATCCGGCCAGGAGACCCAGTACTTC.

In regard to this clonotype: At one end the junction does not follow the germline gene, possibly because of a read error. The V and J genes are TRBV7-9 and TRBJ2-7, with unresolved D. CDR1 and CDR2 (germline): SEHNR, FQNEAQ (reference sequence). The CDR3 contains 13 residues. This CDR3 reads CASSPPRHYELYF. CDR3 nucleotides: TGTGCCAGCAGCCCACCCAGACACTACGAGCTGTACTTC.

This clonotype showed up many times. This CDR3 reads CSAKLSGRANTEAFF. Written as DNA, the CDR3 is TGCAGTGCTAAGCTATCAGGGAGGGCGAACACTGAAGCTTTCTTT. V usage is TRBV20-1 and J usage is TRBJ1-1; a weak D match, TRBD1 (5 bases). Germline loops: CDR1 DFQATT, CDR2 SNEGSKA (reference sequence). CDR3 length: 15 residues. V lost 4 bases and J 1 base, leaving 16 bases between the germline ends.